This section outlines one T cell receptor (beta chain) sequence together with its context. Germline V CDR1 and CDR2: SGHNT, YENEEA. V lost 5 bases, J lost 6 bases, and 16 bases lay in between. This CDR3 region has 14 residues. The data originate from a study of lymphopenia after photon versus proton radiotherapy. Sequencing was performed with immunoSEQ multiplex PCR; in TCRdb, only in-frame clones are kept and a portion is missing. The data show more than 60,000 clones, around 87% seen once. The TCR comes from a middle-aged man with gastric cancer. The V call is TRBV11-3, the J call TRBJ1-1; the D gene is possibly TRBD1 (6 bases). Sequencing was performed on peripheral blood, taken from a patient treated with photon-based radiotherapy. The chain's CDR3 is CASSTGRREPEAFF. The CDR3 bases are TGTGCCAGCAGCACAGGGAGGAGGGAACCTGAAGCTTTCTTT.